The 27 T cell receptor beta chains presented below share a single source sample, sequenced in a study of shared clonotypes between healthy human individuals. Measured with immunoSEQ multiplex PCR; TCRdb has only the in-frame clones, and not every one. The table records roughly 2.5 million clones, approximately 90% of them present only once. The sample comprised naive CD4+ T cells sorted from blood. The subset denotes: CD45RA+ positively selected. The receptors stem from a man aged 18 to 30 in good health.

CDR3 in amino acids: CASRSGAFVTGELFF. The CDR3, as DNA: TGTGCCAGTAGGTCTGGAGCGTTCGTCACCGGGGAGCTGTTTTTT. The rearrangement links TRBV19 to TRBJ2-2; the D is unclear. Trimming removed 6 bases from V and 4 bases from J, with 15 bases in between. The CDR3 is 15 residues long. The germline CDR1 and CDR2 sequences are LNHDA and SQIVND (reference sequence).

V gene TRBV28 combines with J gene TRBJ2-3; D tentatively reads TRBD1 or TRBD2 (5 bases each). This CDR3 region has 16 residues. The germline V gene encodes CDR1 MDHEN and CDR2 SYDVKM. Trimming pared 6 bases from V and 1 base from J, leaving 17 bases between. In nucleotides, the CDR3 is TGTGCCAGCAGAACCGAGGGGTTAATGGGCACAGATACGCAGTATTTT. Protein: CASRTEGLMGTDTQYF.

The chain couples TRBV2 to TRBJ2-3; D perhaps matches TRBD1 (6 bases). Germline V gene lookup returns CDR1 SNHLY and CDR2 FYNNEI. The length of the CDR3 is 17 residues. Deletions cut 5 bases from V and 1 base from J, with 19 bases between. The CDR3 is CASSIPPLDRRTDTQYF. Written as DNA, the CDR3 is TGTGCCAGCAGTATTCCCCCGTTGGACAGACGCACAGATACGCAGTATTTT.

This sequence joins TRBV6-5 and TRBJ1-1; 7 nucleotides match TRBD1. CDR3 length: 13 amino acids. With 6 bases clipped from V and 7 bases from J, the junction kept 8 bases outside the gene matches. Germline V gene lookup returns CDR1 MNHEY and CDR2 SVGAGI. Written as DNA, the CDR3 is TGTGCCAGCAGACCGGCTAACAGGGGTGAAGCTTTCTTT. Translated, it gives CASRPANRGEAFF.

This chain joins TRBV7-2 and TRBJ2-7; 9 bases agree with TRBD2. This CDR3 has 14 residues. V lost 4 bases to trimming and J lost 6 bases; unmatched junction nucleotides: 7. The germline CDR1 and CDR2 sequences are SGHTA and FQGNSA. CDR3 sequence: CASSSIAGVSEQYF. CDR3 coding DNA: TGTGCCAGCAGCTCTATAGCGGGAGTATCCGAGCAGTACTTC.

V usage is TRBV7-2 and J usage is TRBJ2-3, with no clear D. V lost 5 bases and J lost 3, with 12 bases in between. The CDR3 is 14 amino acids. CDR1 and CDR2 (germline): SGHTA, FQGNSA. The DNA for the CDR3 is TGTGCCAGCAGCAAATCACTACTGACAGATACGCAGTATTTT. Its protein product is CASSKSLLTDTQYF.

Details on this clone: The sample has other DNA sequences that encode this CDR3 too. The chain joins TRBV7-9 to TRBJ2-5, with TRBD1 matching 7 bases. Germline CDR1 and CDR2: SEHNR and FQNEAQ (reference sequence). V shed 6 bases and J 2 bases; nucleotides not matched to a gene: 6. The length of the CDR3 is 14 residues. The CDR3 reads CASSPGGKQETQYF. CDR3 nucleotides: TGTGCCAGCAGTCCAGGGGGAAAGCAAGAGACCCAGTACTTC.

The chain employs TRBV7-6 and TRBJ2-5; possible D gene TRBD2, 5 bases. V lost 5 bases and J 5 bases, leaving 15 bases between the germline ends. The germline V gene has CDR1 SGHVS and CDR2 FNYEAQ. The CDR3 totals 14 residues. This chain's CDR3 is CASSRRLPGETQYF. For the CDR3, the DNA is TGTGCCAGCAGCCGAAGACTGCCGGGGGAGACCCAGTACTTC.

The gene calls are TRBV7-9 and TRBJ2-7; TRBD1 is a possible D gene (6 bases). Looked up from germline, CDR1 is SEHNR and CDR2 is FQNEAQ (reference sequence). The CDR3 runs 13 residues. The V gene lost 1 base and the J gene lost 7 bases, with 11 bases spanning the gap. The chain's CDR3 is CASSLEPGVEQYF. CDR3 DNA sequence: TGTGCCAGCAGCTTAGAACCAGGGGTTGAGCAGTACTTC.

Written as DNA, the CDR3 is TGTGCCAGCACCCCTGGGGGGATGAACACTGAAGCTTTCTTT. Translated, it gives CASTPGGMNTEAFF. This sequence joins TRBV7-9 and TRBJ1-1, with a weak D call TRBD1 (5 bases). This CDR3 region has 14 residues. CDR1 and CDR2 from the germline V gene are SEHNR and FQNEAQ (reference sequence). Trimming cost V 7 bases and J 0 bases, with 12 bases left between them.

This chain connects TRBV5-4 to TRBJ2-7; 8 bases match TRBD2. CDR3 length: 15 residues. The germline gives CDR1 SGHNT, CDR2 YYREEE (reference sequence). The trim removed 4 bases at V and 0 bases at J, leaving 6 bases unmatched. CDR3 region: CASSPSAGGSYEQYF. The CDR3 region has the DNA TGTGCCAGCAGCCCCTCGGCGGGGGGCTCCTACGAGCAGTACTTC. The entire variable domain, with the rest obtained from reference TRBV5-4 and TRBJ2-7, is as follows: ETGVTQSPTHLIKTRGQQVTLRCSSQSGHNTVSWYQQALGQGPQFIFQYYREEENGRGNFPPRFSGLQFPNYSSELNVNALELDDSALYLCASSPSAGGSYEQYFGPGTRLTVT.

Only one count was recorded for this clone. The J gene is TRBJ1-5, the V gene TRBV15; D uncertain. This CDR3 has 15 amino acids. Trimming left V 0 bases short and J 0 bases short, with 6 bases between. The germline gives CDR1 LNHNV, CDR2 YYDKDF (reference sequence). In DNA, the CDR3 is TGTGCCACCAGCAGAGACCGGGTTAGCAATCAGCCCCAGCATTTT. Translated: CATSRDRVSNQPQHF.

This clone was seen once. This chain joins TRBV18 and TRBJ1-1; perhaps TRBD1 as D (6 bases). In germline, CDR1 is KGHSH, CDR2 LQKENI. V was pared by 3 bases and J by 1 base, with 12 bases between. The CDR3 is 15 residues long. The CDR3: CASSPKTGGNTEAFF. CDR3 DNA sequence: TGTGCCAGCTCACCCAAGACAGGAGGGAACACTGAAGCTTTCTTT.

Regarding this clone: Germline is not matched at one junction end, which may reflect a read error. The CDR3 sequence: CAISGTENTEAFF. The CDR3 bases are TGTGCCATCAGTGGGACAGAGAACACTGAAGCTTTCTTT. The rearrangement joins TRBV6-4 to TRBJ1-1, with 7 bases that match TRBD1. The CDR3 covers 13 residues. Germline lookup yields CDR1 MRHNA and CDR2 SNTAGT.

This clone was counted once. The chain has TRBV6-5 and TRBJ1-5; TRBD1 matches at 9 bases. Germline CDR1 MNHEY, CDR2 SVGAGI. After removal of 4 bases from V and 14 bases from J, the junction contained 15 bases not matched to a gene. The CDR3 runs to 15 residues. CDR3 loop: CASSSLGQGNMFEHF. For the CDR3, the DNA is TGTGCCAGCAGTTCATTGGGACAGGGAAACATGTTCGAGCATTTT.

The CDR3 coding sequence is TGTGCCAGTAGTTGGACAGCCTTAGATCAGCCCCAGCATTTT. It translates to CASSWTALDQPQHF. The chain is built from TRBV19 and TRBJ1-5; a weak D match, TRBD1 (6 bases). The germline V and J ends were trimmed by 5 bases and 5 bases, with 13 bases remaining between them. Germline V gene lookup returns CDR1 LNHDA and CDR2 SQIVND (reference sequence). CDR3 size: 14 residues.

The chain combines TRBV7-8 with TRBJ2-6; D remains ambiguous. This CDR3 is built from 17 residues. The germline CDR1 and CDR2 sequences are SGHVS and FQNEAQ. Trimming shortened V by 3 bases and J by 2 bases, and 14 bases separated the two germline ends. CDR3: CASSFWKDNTGANVLTF. In DNA form, the CDR3 reads TGTGCCAGCAGCTTTTGGAAGGATAACACTGGGGCCAACGTCCTGACTTTC.

The chain recombines TRBV7-2 with TRBJ2-5, with 7 nucleotides matching TRBD2. J lost 1 base, V lost 0 bases, and 5 bases had no gene match. CDR3 size: 16 residues. The germline V gene encodes CDR1 SGHTA and CDR2 FQGNSA. Here the CDR3 reads CASSLAFGLGQETQYF. CDR3 bases: TGTGCCAGCAGCTTAGCCTTCGGACTAGGCCAAGAGACCCAGTACTTC. Using reference TRBV7-2 and TRBJ2-5 for the parts outside the CDR3, the full variable domain is GAGVSQSPSNKVTEKGKDVELRCDPISGHTALYWYRQSLGQGLEFLIYFQGNSAPDKSGLPSDRFSAERTGGSVSTLTIQRTQQEDSAVYLCASSLAFGLGQETQYFGPGTRLLVL.

The chain couples TRBV5-4 to TRBJ1-6; TRBD1 matches at 9 bases. This CDR3 spans 15 amino acids. Germline-derived CDR1 and CDR2 are SGHNT and YYREEE (reference sequence). J was trimmed by 9 bases and V by 2 bases; bases with no gene match: 6. CDR3 region: CASSLSGQGGSPLHF. CDR3 sequence (DNA): TGTGCCAGCAGCTTATCGGGACAGGGCGGTTCACCCCTCCACTTT.

This chain connects TRBV21-1 to TRBJ2-7; the table's D call, TRBD2, was not checked against the DNA. TRBV21-1 is a pseudogene. CDR3 length equals 16 residues. The CDR3 reads CASSKDGPGDRYEQYF. The CDR3 nucleotides are TGTGCCAGCAGCAAAGATGGCCCGGGAGATAGATACGAGCAGTACTTC.

On this clone itself: The sample contains more than one DNA sequence encoding this CDR3. J is TRBJ1-1 and V is TRBV5-1; perhaps TRBD1 as D (6 bases). CDR1 is SGHRS and CDR2 is YFSETQ in the germline V gene. V dropped 4 bases and J dropped 1 base, with 8 bases sitting between them. The CDR3 has 13 amino acids. In nucleotides, the CDR3 is TGCGCCAGCAGCGGACAGACGAACACTGAAGCTTTCTTT. Translation gives CASSGQTNTEAFF.

Concerning this clone itself: At one end, the junction sequence differs from germline, possibly due to a read error. V is TRBV7-7 and J is TRBJ2-5, with D unresolved. The germline V gene has CDR1 SSHAT and CDR2 FNYEAQ (reference sequence). The CDR3 spans 14 residues. The CDR3 sequence is CASSLVVGQETQYF. The CDR3 bases are TGTGCTAGCAGCTTAGTGGTTGGTCAAGAGACCCAGTACTTC.

This clone was observed once. The identical CDR3 is also encoded by other nucleotide sequences in the sample. This chain links TRBV6-6 with TRBJ2-7, with 7 bases that match TRBD2. In germline, CDR1 is MNHNY, CDR2 SVGAGI (reference sequence). The CDR3 covers 13 residues. The J segment lost 4 bases and the V segment lost 5 bases, leaving 5 bases of the junction unmatched. DNA for the CDR3: TGTGCCAGCAGTACGGGGGGAGGTTACGAGCAGTACTTC. This encodes CASSTGGGYEQYF.

The genes are TRBV9 and TRBJ2-3; D is perhaps TRBD2 (6 bases). Germline-derived CDR1 and CDR2 are SGDLS and YYNGEE. V lost 5 bases and J 3 bases, leaving 13 bases between the germline ends. CDR3 length: 14 amino acids. CDR3 protein: CASRRDSQTDTQYF. CDR3 DNA: TGTGCCAGCAGACGGGACTCCCAGACAGATACGCAGTATTTT.

The rearrangement links TRBV7-2 to TRBJ2-4; possible D gene TRBD1, 7 bases. CDR1 and CDR2 from the germline V gene are SGHTA and FQGNSA. There are 16 residues in the CDR3. V was pared by 5 bases and J by 7 bases, with 21 bases between. This CDR3 reads CASSPNTGAAGNIQYF. The CDR3 DNA sequence: TGTGCCAGCAGCCCGAACACAGGGGCTGCGGGGAACATTCAGTACTTC.

The chain combines TRBV4-3 with TRBJ2-2; D not resolved. V lost 2 bases and J lost 1, with 8 bases in between. The germline gives CDR1 LGHNA, CDR2 YSLEER. The length of the CDR3 is 15 residues. CDR3 region: CASSQYRGNTGELFF. DNA for the CDR3: TGCGCCAGCAGCCAATATCGTGGGAACACCGGGGAGCTGTTTTTT.

As concerns this clone: Other nucleotide sequences in the sample specify the same CDR3. The chain uses TRBV9 and TRBJ2-7; TRBD1 matches 10 bases. Germline loops: CDR1 SGDLS, CDR2 YYNGEE. After removal of 0 bases from V and 2 bases from J, the junction contained 2 bases not matched to a gene. The CDR3 spans 15 residues. The DNA for the CDR3 is TGTGCCAGCAGCGTAGCGGGACAGGGGCCCTACGAGCAGTACTTC. Amino acids: CASSVAGQGPYEQYF.